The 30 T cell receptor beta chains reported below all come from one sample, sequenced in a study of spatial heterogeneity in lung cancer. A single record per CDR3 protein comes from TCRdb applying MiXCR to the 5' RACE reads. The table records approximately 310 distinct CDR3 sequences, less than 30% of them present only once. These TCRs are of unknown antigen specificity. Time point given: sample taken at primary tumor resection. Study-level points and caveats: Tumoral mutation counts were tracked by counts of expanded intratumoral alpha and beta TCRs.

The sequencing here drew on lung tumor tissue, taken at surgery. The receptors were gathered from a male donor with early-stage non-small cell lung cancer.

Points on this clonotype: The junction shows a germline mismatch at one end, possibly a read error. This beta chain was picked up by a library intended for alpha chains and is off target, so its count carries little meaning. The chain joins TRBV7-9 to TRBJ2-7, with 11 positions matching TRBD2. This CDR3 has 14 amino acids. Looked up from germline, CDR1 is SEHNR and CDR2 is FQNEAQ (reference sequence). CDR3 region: CSSSLAGGPYEQYF. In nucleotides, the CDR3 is TGTTCCAGCAGCTTAGCGGGAGGGCCCTACGAGCAGTACTTC.

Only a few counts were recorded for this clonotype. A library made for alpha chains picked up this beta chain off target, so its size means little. The CDR3 protein is CATYVFSYGYTF. CDR3 bases: TGTGCCACCTACGTCTTCTCTTATGGCTACACCTTC. The genes are TRBV19 and TRBJ1-2; D is unresolved. The V end was cut by 10 bases, the J end by 5 bases, with 14 bases between. This CDR3 is built from 12 residues. The germline V gene encodes CDR1 LNHDA and CDR2 SQIVND (reference sequence).

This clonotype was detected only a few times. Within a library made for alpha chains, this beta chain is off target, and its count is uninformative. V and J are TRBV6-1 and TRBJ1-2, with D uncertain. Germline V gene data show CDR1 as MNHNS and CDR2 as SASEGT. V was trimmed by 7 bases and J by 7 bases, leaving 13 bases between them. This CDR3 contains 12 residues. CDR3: CASKGAIPGYTF. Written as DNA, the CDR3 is TGTGCCAGCAAGGGAGCGATCCCTGGCTACACCTTC.

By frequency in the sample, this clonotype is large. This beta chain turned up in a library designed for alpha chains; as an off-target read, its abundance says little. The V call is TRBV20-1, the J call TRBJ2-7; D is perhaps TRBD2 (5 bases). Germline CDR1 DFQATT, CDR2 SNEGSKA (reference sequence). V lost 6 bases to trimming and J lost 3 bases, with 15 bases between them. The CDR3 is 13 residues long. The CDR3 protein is CSAELPGIYEQYF. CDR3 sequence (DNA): TGCAGTGCCGAACTCCCGGGGATCTACGAGCAGTACTTC.

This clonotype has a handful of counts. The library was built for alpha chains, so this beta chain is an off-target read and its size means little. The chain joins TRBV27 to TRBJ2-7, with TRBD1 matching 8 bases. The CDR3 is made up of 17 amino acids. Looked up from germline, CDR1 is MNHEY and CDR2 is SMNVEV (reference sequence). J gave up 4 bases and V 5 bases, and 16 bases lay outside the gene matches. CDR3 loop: CASSTRQGPKGGYEQYF. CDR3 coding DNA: TGTGCCAGCAGTACTAGACAGGGGCCGAAGGGGGGTTACGAGCAGTACTTC.

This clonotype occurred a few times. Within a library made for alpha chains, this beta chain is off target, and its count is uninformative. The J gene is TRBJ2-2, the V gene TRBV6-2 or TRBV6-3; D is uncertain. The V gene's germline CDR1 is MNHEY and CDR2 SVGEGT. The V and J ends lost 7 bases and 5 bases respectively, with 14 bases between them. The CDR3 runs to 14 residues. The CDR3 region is CASTPASRTGELFF. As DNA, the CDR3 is TGTGCCAGCACCCCCGCGAGTCGGACCGGGGAGCTGTTTTTT.

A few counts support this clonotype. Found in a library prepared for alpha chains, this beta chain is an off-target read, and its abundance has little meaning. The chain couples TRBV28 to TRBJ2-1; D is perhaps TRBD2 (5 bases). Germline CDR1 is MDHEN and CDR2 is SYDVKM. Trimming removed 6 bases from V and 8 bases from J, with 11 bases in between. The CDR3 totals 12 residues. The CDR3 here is CASSLVGDEQFF. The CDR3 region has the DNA TGTGCCAGCAGCCTAGTCGGGGATGAGCAGTTCTTC. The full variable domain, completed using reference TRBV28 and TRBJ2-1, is DVKVTQSSRYLVKRTGEKVFLECVQDMDHENMFWYRQDPGLGLRLIYFSYDVKMKEKGDIPEGYSVSREKKERFSLILESASTNQTSMYLCASSLVGDEQFFGPGTRLTVL.

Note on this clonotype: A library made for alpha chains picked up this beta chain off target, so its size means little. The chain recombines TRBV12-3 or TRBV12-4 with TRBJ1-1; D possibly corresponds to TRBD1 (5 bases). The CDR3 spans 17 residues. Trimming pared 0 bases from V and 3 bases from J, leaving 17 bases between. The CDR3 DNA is TGTGCCAGCAGTTTAGCGCTGTCCTCGACAGACTACACTGAAGCTTTCTTT. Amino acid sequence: CASSLALSSTDYTEAFF.

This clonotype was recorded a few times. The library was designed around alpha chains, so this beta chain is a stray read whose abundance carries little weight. The CDR3 loop reads CASSSGLYEQYF. CDR3 nucleotides: TGTGCCAGCAGTTCTGGGCTTTACGAGCAGTACTTC. The chain combines TRBV28 with TRBJ2-7, with no clear D. The CDR3 extends over 12 amino acids. V was clipped by 4 bases and J by 4 bases, with 8 bases between them. Germline loops: CDR1 MDHEN, CDR2 SYDVKM.

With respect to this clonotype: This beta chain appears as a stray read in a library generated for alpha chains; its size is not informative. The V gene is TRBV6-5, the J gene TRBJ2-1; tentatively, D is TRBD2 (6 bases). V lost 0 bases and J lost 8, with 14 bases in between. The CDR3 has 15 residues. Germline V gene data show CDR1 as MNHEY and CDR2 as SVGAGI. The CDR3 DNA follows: TGTGCCAGCAGTTACTCGACGCTAGCGTTACATGAGCAGTTCTTC. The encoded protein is CASSYSTLALHEQFF.

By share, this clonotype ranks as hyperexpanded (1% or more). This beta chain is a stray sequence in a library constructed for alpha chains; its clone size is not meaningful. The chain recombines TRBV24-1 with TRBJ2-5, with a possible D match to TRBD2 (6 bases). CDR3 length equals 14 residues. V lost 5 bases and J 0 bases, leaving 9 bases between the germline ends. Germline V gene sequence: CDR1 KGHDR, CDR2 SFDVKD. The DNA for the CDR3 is TGTGCCACCAGTGGGGAGGAGTACCAAGAGACCCAGTACTTC. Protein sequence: CATSGEEYQETQYF.

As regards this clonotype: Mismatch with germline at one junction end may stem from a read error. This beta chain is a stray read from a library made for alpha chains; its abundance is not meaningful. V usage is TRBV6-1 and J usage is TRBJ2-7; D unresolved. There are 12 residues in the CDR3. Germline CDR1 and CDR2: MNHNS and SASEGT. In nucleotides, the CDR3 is TGTGCCAGCAGAGGGAACTCCAACGAGCAGTACTTC. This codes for CASRGNSNEQYF.

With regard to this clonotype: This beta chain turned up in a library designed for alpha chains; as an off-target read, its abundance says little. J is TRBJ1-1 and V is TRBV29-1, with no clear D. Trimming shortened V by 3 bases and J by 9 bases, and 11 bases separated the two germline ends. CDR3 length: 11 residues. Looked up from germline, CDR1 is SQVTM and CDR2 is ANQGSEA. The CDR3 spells CSVDDLGKAFF. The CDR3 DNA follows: TGCAGCGTTGACGATCTGGGCAAAGCTTTCTTT.

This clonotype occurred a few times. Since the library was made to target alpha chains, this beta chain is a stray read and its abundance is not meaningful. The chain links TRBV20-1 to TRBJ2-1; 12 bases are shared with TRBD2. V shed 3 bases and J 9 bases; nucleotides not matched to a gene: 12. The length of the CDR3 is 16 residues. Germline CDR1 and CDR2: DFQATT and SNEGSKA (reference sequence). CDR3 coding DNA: TGCAGTGCTAGCTCCCCCCTAGCGGGAGGGCGACGTGAGCAGTTCTTC. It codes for CSASSPLAGGRREQFF.

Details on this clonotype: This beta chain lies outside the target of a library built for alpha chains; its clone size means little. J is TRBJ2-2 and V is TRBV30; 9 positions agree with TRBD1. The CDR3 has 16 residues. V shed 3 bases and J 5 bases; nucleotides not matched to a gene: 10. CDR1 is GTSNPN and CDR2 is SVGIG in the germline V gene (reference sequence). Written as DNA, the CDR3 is TGTGCCTGGAGCGGAGACGGGACAGGGTTAACCGGGGAGCTGTTTTTT. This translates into CAWSGDGTGLTGELFF.

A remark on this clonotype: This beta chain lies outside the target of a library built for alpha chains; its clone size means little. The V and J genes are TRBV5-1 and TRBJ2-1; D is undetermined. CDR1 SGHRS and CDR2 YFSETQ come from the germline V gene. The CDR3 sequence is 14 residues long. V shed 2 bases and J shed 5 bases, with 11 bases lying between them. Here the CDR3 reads CASSFNTVNNEQFF. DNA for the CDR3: TGCGCCAGCAGCTTTAACACCGTTAACAATGAGCAGTTCTTC.

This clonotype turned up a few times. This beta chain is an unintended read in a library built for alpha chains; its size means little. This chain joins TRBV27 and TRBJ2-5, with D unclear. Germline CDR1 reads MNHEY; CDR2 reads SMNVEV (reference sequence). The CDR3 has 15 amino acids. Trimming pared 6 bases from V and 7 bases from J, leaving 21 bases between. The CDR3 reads CASSPHAVPTVTQYF. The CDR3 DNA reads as TGTGCCAGCAGCCCCCATGCGGTCCCGACGGTGACCCAGTACTTC.

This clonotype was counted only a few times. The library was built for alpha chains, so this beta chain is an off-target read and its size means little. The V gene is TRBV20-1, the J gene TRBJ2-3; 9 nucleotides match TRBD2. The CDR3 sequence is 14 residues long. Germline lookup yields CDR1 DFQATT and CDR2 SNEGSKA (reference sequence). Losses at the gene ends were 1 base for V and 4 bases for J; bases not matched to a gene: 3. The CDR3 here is CSARVLAGSDTQYF. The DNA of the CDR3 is TGCAGTGCTAGAGTTCTAGCGGGGTCAGATACGCAGTATTTT.

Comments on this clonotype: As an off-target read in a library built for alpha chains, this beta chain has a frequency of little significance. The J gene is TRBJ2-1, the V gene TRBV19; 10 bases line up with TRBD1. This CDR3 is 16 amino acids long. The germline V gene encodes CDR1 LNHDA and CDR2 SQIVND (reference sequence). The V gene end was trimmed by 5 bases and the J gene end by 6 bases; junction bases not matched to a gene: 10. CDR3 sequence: CASSPIRQGARNEQFF. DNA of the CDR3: TGTGCCAGTAGTCCGATCAGACAGGGGGCTCGCAATGAGCAGTTCTTC.

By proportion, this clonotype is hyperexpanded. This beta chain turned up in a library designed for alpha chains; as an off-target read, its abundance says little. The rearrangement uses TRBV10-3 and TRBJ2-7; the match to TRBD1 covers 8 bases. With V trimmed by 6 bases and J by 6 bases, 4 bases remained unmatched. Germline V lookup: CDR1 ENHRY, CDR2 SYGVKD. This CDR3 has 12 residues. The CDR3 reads CAISATGVEQYF. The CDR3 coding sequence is TGTGCCATCAGCGCGACAGGGGTCGAGCAGTACTTC.

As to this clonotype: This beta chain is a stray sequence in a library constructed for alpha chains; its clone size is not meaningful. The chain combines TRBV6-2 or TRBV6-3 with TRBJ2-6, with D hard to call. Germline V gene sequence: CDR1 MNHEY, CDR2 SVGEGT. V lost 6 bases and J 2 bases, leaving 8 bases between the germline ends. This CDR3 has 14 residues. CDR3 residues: CASSPNTGANVLTF. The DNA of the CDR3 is TGTGCCAGCAGCCCGAATACTGGGGCCAACGTCCTGACTTTC.

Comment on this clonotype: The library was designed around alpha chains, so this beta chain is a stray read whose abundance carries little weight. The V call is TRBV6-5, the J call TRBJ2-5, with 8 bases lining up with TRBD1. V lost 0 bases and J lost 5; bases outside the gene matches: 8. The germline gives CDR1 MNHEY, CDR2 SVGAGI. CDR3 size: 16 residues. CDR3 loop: CASSYSAGGAWETQYF. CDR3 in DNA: TGTGCCAGCAGTTACTCGGCAGGGGGCGCGTGGGAGACCCAGTACTTC.

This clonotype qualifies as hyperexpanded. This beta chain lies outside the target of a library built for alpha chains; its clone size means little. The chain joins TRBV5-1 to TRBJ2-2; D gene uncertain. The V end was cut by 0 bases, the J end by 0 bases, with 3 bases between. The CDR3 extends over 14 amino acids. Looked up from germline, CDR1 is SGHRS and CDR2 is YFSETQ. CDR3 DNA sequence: TGCGCCAGCAGCTTGGGACCGAACACCGGGGAGCTGTTTTTT. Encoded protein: CASSLGPNTGELFF.

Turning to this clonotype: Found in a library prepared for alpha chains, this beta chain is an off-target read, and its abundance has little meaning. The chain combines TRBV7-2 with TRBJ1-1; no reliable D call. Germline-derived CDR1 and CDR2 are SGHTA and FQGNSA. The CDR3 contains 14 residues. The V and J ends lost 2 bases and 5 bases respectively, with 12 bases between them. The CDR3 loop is CASSLTGGRTEAFF. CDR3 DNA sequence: TGTGCCAGCAGCTTAACGGGCGGACGTACTGAAGCTTTCTTT.

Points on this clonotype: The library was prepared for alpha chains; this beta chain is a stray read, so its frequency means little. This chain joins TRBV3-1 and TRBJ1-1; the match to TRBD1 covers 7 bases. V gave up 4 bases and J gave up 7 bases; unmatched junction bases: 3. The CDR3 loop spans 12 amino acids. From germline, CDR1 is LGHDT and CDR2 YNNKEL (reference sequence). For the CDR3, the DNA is TGTGCCAGCAGCCCCTACAGGGGTGAAGCTTTCTTT. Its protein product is CASSPYRGEAFF.

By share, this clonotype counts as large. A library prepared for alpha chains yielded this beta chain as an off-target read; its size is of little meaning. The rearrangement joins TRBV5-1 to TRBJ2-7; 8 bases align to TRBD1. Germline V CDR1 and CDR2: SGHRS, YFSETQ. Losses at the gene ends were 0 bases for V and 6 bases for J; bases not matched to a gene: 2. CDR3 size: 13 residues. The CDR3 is CASSLATGGEQYF. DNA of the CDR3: TGCGCCAGCAGCTTGGCCACAGGGGGCGAGCAGTACTTC.

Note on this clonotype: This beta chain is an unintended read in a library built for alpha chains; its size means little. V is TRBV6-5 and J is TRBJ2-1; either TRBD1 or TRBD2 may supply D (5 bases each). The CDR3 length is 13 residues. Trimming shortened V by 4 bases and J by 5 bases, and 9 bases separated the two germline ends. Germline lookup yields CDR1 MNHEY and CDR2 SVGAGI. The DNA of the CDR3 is TGTGCCAGCAGTTCTCGGGGCCACAATGAGCAGTTCTTC. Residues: CASSSRGHNEQFF.

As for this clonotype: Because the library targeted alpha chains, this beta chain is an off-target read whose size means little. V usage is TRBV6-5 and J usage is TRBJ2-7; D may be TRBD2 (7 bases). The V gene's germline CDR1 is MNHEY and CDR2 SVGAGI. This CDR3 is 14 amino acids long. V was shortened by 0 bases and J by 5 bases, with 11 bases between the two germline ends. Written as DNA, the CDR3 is TGTGCCAGCAGTTACTCGGGGGGGCTTAACGAGCAGTACTTC. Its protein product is CASSYSGGLNEQYF.

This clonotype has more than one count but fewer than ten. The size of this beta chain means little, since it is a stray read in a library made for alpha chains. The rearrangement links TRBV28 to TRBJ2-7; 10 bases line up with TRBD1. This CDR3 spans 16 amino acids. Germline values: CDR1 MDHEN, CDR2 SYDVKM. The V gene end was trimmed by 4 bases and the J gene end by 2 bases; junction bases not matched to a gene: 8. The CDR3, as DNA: TGTGCCAGCAGTTCCTCCGGGACAGGGGTACCCTACGAGCAGTACTTC. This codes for CASSSSGTGVPYEQYF.

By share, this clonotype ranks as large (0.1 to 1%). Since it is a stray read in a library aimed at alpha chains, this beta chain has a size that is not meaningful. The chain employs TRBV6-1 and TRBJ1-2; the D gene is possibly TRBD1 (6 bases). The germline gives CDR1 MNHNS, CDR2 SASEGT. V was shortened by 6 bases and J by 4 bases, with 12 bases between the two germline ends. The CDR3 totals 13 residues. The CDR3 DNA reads TGTGCCAGCAGGACAGGAGGATCCTATGGCTACACCTTC. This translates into CASRTGGSYGYTF.